Listed below are T cell receptor beta chains from one sample, sequenced in a study of untreated major depressive disorder. Profiled with immunoSEQ multiplex PCR; TCRdb holds only in-frame clones, not every one. Of about 21,000 clones listed, 89% were seen once; the top ten hold approximately 0.47%. Sample: CD4+ T cells from PBMCs. The receptors stem from a woman in her forties in good health. Both conserved end residues are trimmed from each CDR3. A D gene is named only where the DNA matches it firmly.

v_gene | d_gene | CDR3aa
TRBV25-1 | - | ASSGTMDSTDTQY
TRBV10-3 | TRBD1 | AIGTANTGELF
TRBV13 | - | ASSHTGPGYT
TRBV19 | TRBD1 | ASSKLTGGNTGELF
TRBV27 | - | ASSLSDWSRTDTQY
TRBV25-1 | - | ASRTVNYGYT
TRBV4-1 | TRBD2 | ASSQQRTSGTDTQY
TRBV28 | TRBD1 | ASLRTGRTYEQY
TRBV5-6 | - | ASSPRTSRYYEQY
TRBV2 | - | ASSRAHSNQPQH
TRBV7-2 | - | ASSLALRGWATNEKLF
TRBV27 | TRBD1 | ASSPKQGYYGYT
TRBV6-6 | - | ASDRANTEAF
TRBV29-1 | - | SGGVEGLTQY
TRBV12-5 | TRBD1 | ASGLALPAVTGGNGDTQY
TRBV6-6 | - | ASQKPSNYGYT
TRBV29-1 | - | SAGTSGTDTQY
TRBV27 | TRBD1 | ASSLGQGAAGELF
TRBV6-4 | TRBD1 | ASKRDRGSHGGYT
TRBV7-8 | - | ASSGLTYNEQF
TRBV28 | - | ASSGSVGGWAEAF
TRBV11-3 | TRBD1 | ASSLGQGINTEAF
TRBV18 | TRBD2 | ASSPPGTSGPSSYEQY
TRBV27 | TRBD1 | ASSSGQGVGTQY
TRBV7-8 | - | ASSTYSGEQF
TRBV19 | - | ASSIQYSNQPQH